This entry describes one T cell receptor beta chain. Healthy donors matched for age and sex were used as controls. These data are taken from a study of CD8 T cells in Susac syndrome. RNA totalling roughly 0.45 to 1 ug underwent reverse transcription with random hexamers. TCRdb analysed the immunoSEQ multiplex PCR reads with MiXCR anew, one entry per CDR3 protein. Of 100,000 to 150,000 distinct CDR3 sequences in the sample, 90% to 95% were seen once. CDR3 length: 11 residues. Trimming shortened V by 4 bases and J by 10 bases, and 9 bases separated the two germline ends. The receptor was isolated from a human donor in good health. The V and J genes are TRBV12-3 or TRBV12-4 and TRBJ2-3; possibly TRBD2 for D (6 bases). Sequencing was performed on CD4+ T cells from PBMCs. The CDR3 sequence: CASSYRDSQYF. The CDR3 region has the DNA TGTGCCAGCAGTTACCGGGACTCGCAGTATTTT.